The rows below give T cell receptor beta chains drawn from one sample of a study of breast tumors, draining lymph nodes, adjacent tissues. TCRdb re-called the multiplex PCR reads through MiXCR, storing one row per CDR3 protein. The repertoire has 150,000 to 250,000 distinct CDR3 sequences, approximately 30% of them found once; the top ten carry 4.3%. Sequencing was carried out using axillary lymph node tissue. All receptors come from a female donor with breast cancer. Some clones in this sample may be carry-over from other donors' samples. The CDR3 runs from the conserved cysteine through the conserved F or W. A D gene is named only where the DNA matches it firmly. Expanded clones get a size class; other rows say once, few or many, or leave the size out.

V gene,D gene,clone size,J gene,CDR3 protein,CDR3 DNA
TRBV5-1,TRBD1,few,TRBJ2-5,CASSVGQGRDTQYF,TGCGCCAGCAGCGTGGGACAGGGAAGGGACACCCAGTACTTC
TRBV20-1,TRBD1,NA,TRBJ1-1,CSAPGQGNTEAFF,TGCAGTGCACCGGGACAGGGGAATACTGAAGCTTTCTTT
TRBV20-1,NA,NA,TRBJ2-3,CSASSTQGLDTDTQYF,TGCAGTGCCAGCAGCACCCAAGGACTGGACACAGATACGCAGTATTTT
TRBV5-4,NA,many,TRBJ2-6,CASSLILTTWSGANVLTF,TGTGCCAGCAGCTTGATTCTCACTACATGGTCTGGGGCCAACGTCCTGACTTTC
TRBV24-1,TRBD2,many,TRBJ2-3,CATRSSGRAGGTQYF,TGTGCCACCAGGTCTAGCGGGAGAGCGGGAGGTACGCAGTATTTT
TRBV7-9,NA,many,TRBJ2-1,CASSLSVDFKSSYNEQFF,TGTGCCAGCAGCTTAAGTGTAGATTTTAAGAGCTCCTACAATGAGCAGTTCTTC
TRBV7-6,TRBD2,many,TRBJ2-4,CAGGRGRVVKNIQYF,TGTGCCGGGGGTCGTGGGAGGGTGGTCAAAAACATTCAGTACTTC
TRBV19,TRBD2,many,TRBJ2-5,CASSKGGGGPETQYF,TGTGCCAGTAGTAAGGGTGGGGGGGGACCCGAGACCCAGTACTTC
TRBV28,NA,NA,TRBJ2-1,CASSSLLGGWNEQFF,TGTGCCAGCAGTTCCCTCCTCGGGGGCTGGAATGAGCAGTTCTTC
TRBV6-1,NA,many,TRBJ1-5,CASSDREVSRPQHF,TGTGCCAGCAGTGACCGGGAAGTGTCTAGGCCCCAGCATTTT
TRBV5-1,NA,many,TRBJ2-5,CASSRRDSSQETQYF,TGCGCCAGCAGCCGGAGGGACAGCTCTCAAGAGACCCAGTACTTC
TRBV7-8,TRBD1,many,TRBJ2-1,CASSYLTGDHEQFF,TGTGCCAGCAGTTACCTTACAGGGGATCATGAGCAGTTCTTC
TRBV19,TRBD1,NA,TRBJ1-6,CASSPGGGQRLPNSYNSPLHF,TGTGCCAGTAGTCCAGGGGGGGGACAGAGACTTCCTAACTCCTATAATTCACCCCTCCACTTT
TRBV27,TRBD1,few,TRBJ2-7,CASRGTAHYEQYF,TGTGCCAGCAGGGGGACAGCGCACTACGAGCAGTACTTC
TRBV5-1,TRBD2,many,TRBJ2-3,CASSSRSGGAHADTQYF,TGCGCCAGCAGCTCCCGTAGCGGGGGGGCGCACGCAGATACGCAGTATTTT
TRBV5-5,TRBD1,NA,TRBJ2-6,CASSLTTGGASGANVLTF,TGTGCCAGCAGCTTGACCACAGGGGGCGCTTCTGGGGCCAACGTCCTGACTTTC
TRBV29-1,NA,many,TRBJ1-2,CSVEGGKGGQNYGYTF,TGCAGCGTTGAAGGGGGTAAGGGGGGTCAGAACTATGGCTACACCTTC